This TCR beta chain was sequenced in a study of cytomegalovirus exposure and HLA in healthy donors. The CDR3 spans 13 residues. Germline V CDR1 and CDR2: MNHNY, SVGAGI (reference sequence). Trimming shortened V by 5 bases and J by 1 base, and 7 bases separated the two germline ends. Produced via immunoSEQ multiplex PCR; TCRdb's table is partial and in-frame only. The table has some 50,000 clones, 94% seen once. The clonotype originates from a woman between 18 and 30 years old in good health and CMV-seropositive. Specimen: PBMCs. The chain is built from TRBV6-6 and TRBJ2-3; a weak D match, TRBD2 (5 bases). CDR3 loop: CASSPGGTDTQYF. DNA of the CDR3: TGTGCCAGCAGTCCCGGGGGCACAGATACGCAGTATTTT.